This passage covers 25 T cell receptor beta chains from one sample sequenced in a study of Ad26.COV2.S vaccination and SARS-CoV-2 variants. As for treatment: about 20 received Ad26.COV2.S at low or high dose, single or two shots; about 5 received placebo; per-sample allocation not given. Sample collection was performed on day 63 after the first vaccine or placebo injection. Assay: immunoSEQ multiplex PCR; the TCRdb copy retains only in-frame clones and omits some. The sample includes a few hundred thousand clones, roughly 90% of them seen just once. The sample consisted of peripheral blood, taken in a trial of Ad26.COV2.S vaccine versus placebo. The receptors derive from a person aged 18-65 years who received the Ad26.COV2.S COVID-19 vaccine or a placebo.

The sample holds one count of this clone. The chain combines TRBV5-8 with TRBJ2-5, with D possibly TRBD1 on 5 matching bases. V lost 0 bases and J 3 bases, leaving 15 bases between the germline ends. CDR3 size: 16 residues. CDR1 and CDR2 (germline): SGHTS, YDEGEE. The CDR3, as DNA: TGTGCCAGCAGCTTGGCCGAAGGGGCAGTGGAAGAGACCCAGTACTTC. This translates into CASSLAEGAVEETQYF. Full variable domain (rest looked up from reference TRBV5-8 and TRBJ2-5): EAGVTQSPTHLIKTRGQQATLRCSPISGHTSVYWYQQALGLGLQFLLWYDEGEERNRGNFPPRFSGRQFPNYSSELNVNALELEDSALYLCASSLAEGAVEETQYFGPGTRLLVL.

This chain links TRBV19 with TRBJ1-5, with D unclear. CDR1 is LNHDA, CDR2 SQIVND, per germline (reference sequence). Trimming took 5 bases from V and 4 from J, leaving 12 bases between them. CDR3 length: 14 amino acids. The CDR3 nucleotides are TGTGCCAGTAGTCCCGGACGAGAAAATCAGCCCCAGCATTTT. Translated, it gives CASSPGRENQPQHF. Full variable domain (outside the CDR3, taken from reference TRBV19 and TRBJ1-5): DGGITQSPKYLFRKEGQNVTLSCEQNLNHDAMYWYRQDPGQGLRLIYYSQIVNDFQKGDIAEGYSVSREKKESFPLTVTSAQKNPTAFYLCASSPGRENQPQHFGDGTRLSIL.

This chain connects TRBV6-5 to TRBJ1-6; no definite D call. V lost 6 bases and J 9 bases, leaving 12 bases between the germline ends. The germline V gene has CDR1 MNHEY and CDR2 SVGAGI. This CDR3 is 13 amino acids long. The CDR3 here is CASSPRPASPLHF. DNA for the CDR3: TGTGCCAGCAGCCCCCGGCCGGCTTCACCCCTCCACTTT.

This chain joins TRBV23-1 and TRBJ2-7; 7 nucleotides line up with TRBD1. TRBV23-1 is filed as an ORF, its function uncertain. V lost 1 base and J lost 4; bases outside the gene matches: 13. The CDR3 is made up of 17 amino acids. CDR3 coding DNA: TGCGCCAGCAGTCAATTCATGCTGGCAGGGGGAGAGTACGAGCAGTACTTC. Translated, it gives CASSQFMLAGGEYEQYF.

This rearrangement joins TRBV4-3 to TRBJ2-7, with no clear D. This CDR3 is built from 17 residues. CDR1 is LGHNA, CDR2 YSLEER, per germline. The ends were cut back, 2 bases at V and 2 bases at J, with 19 bases in the middle. CDR3 amino acids: CASSQIFGPQSTYEQYF. In DNA, the CDR3 is TGCGCCAGCAGCCAAATCTTCGGGCCCCAATCCACCTACGAGCAGTACTTC.

This clone was observed a few times. The rearrangement joins TRBV5-8 to TRBJ2-3; D call uncertain. The CDR3 is 14 amino acids. Germline lookup yields CDR1 SGHTS and CDR2 YDEGEE. The germline V and J ends were trimmed by 1 base and 6 bases, with 12 bases remaining between them. CDR3 nucleotides: TGTGCCAGCAGCTTGATGCAGGATGCGGATACGCAGTATTTT. Translated: CASSLMQDADTQYF.

The gene calls are TRBV9 and TRBJ1-5; D perhaps matches TRBD1 (6 bases). The CDR3 sequence is 15 residues long. V was shortened by 0 bases and J by 7 bases, with 14 bases between the two germline ends. Germline assignment: CDR1 SGDLS and CDR2 YYNGEE. The DNA of the CDR3 is TGTGCCAGCAGCGTAGGGGGGGCTTTGGGCCAGCCCCAGCATTTT. This sequence encodes CASSVGGALGQPQHF.

V gene TRBV29-1 combines with J gene TRBJ2-2; D uncertain. The CDR3 has 13 residues. Germline V gene lookup returns CDR1 SQVTM and CDR2 ANQGSEA. Trimming pared 4 bases from V and 2 bases from J, leaving 8 bases between. Here the CDR3 DNA reads TGCAGCGTTGGGCAGGCTAACACCGGGGAGCTGTTTTTT. Translated, it gives CSVGQANTGELFF.

The rearrangement links TRBV5-3 to TRBJ2-3; D might be TRBD1 or TRBD2, each matching 5 bases. TRBV5-3 is annotated as an ORF whose role is uncertain. The CDR3 length is 20 residues. V lost 3 bases to trimming and J lost 3 bases, with 29 bases between them. CDR3 in DNA: TGTGCCAGAAGCTGCCGAACGGGGCCGCGCAAGGACCGCGAGACAGATACGCAGTATTTT. This sequence encodes CARSCRTGPRKDRETDTQYF.

The chain uses TRBV11-3 and TRBJ2-5; D is perhaps TRBD2 (7 bases). V lost 5 bases and J 1 base, leaving 14 bases between the germline ends. The CDR3 runs 15 residues. Per the germline V gene, CDR1 is SGHNT and CDR2 is YENEEA. Here the CDR3 reads CASSLGGGGQETQYF. CDR3 in DNA: TGTGCCAGCAGCCTCGGGGGAGGGGGCCAAGAGACCCAGTACTTC.

The chain uses TRBV6-2 or TRBV6-3 and TRBJ2-5; maybe TRBD1 (6 bases). V lost 4 bases and J 5 bases, leaving 14 bases between the germline ends. This CDR3 contains 14 residues. Looked up from germline, CDR1 is MNHEY and CDR2 is SVGEGT. CDR3 sequence reads: CASSWGHVRETQYF. CDR3 sequence (DNA): TGTGCCAGCAGTTGGGGACACGTTCGGGAGACCCAGTACTTC.

V usage is TRBV28 and J usage is TRBJ2-4, with D uncertain. The CDR3 runs 16 residues. Germline CDR1 and CDR2: MDHEN and SYDVKM. The germline V and J ends were trimmed by 5 bases and 3 bases, with 17 bases remaining between them. CDR3 DNA: TGTGCCAGCAGTGCCACGGAATCGGGTGGCAAAAACATTCAGTACTTC. Translating gives CASSATESGGKNIQYF.

The chain links TRBV12-3 or TRBV12-4 to TRBJ2-4; D possibly uses TRBD1 or TRBD2 (5 bases each). The CDR3 is 13 residues long. The V gene lost 3 bases and the J gene lost 6 bases, with 9 bases spanning the gap. CDR3 sequence: CASSFGTPNIQYF. The DNA of the CDR3 is TGTGCCAGCAGTTTCGGGACCCCAAACATTCAGTACTTC.

Details on this clone: The sample carries other DNA sequences with the same CDR3. The chain recombines TRBV19 with TRBJ1-5, with D unresolved. V was pared by 3 bases and J by 0 bases, with 6 bases between. Germline V gene lookup returns CDR1 LNHDA and CDR2 SQIVND (reference sequence). This CDR3 comprises 14 residues. For the CDR3, the DNA is TGTGCCAGTAGTATCGGGTATAGCAATCAGCCCCAGCATTTT. Its translation: CASSIGYSNQPQHF. Together with reference TRBV19 and TRBJ1-5, the CDR3 gives the full variable domain: DGGITQSPKYLFRKEGQNVTLSCEQNLNHDAMYWYRQDPGQGLRLIYYSQIVNDFQKGDIAEGYSVSREKKESFPLTVTSAQKNPTAFYLCASSIGYSNQPQHFGDGTRLSIL.

The chain links TRBV7-9 to TRBJ1-5, with a tentative D call TRBD1 (6 bases). Between the trimmed V and J ends, which lost 2 bases and 6 bases, there was a span of 14 bases. The CDR3 length is 15 residues. The V gene's germline CDR1 is SEHNR and CDR2 FQNEAQ (reference sequence). The CDR3 reads CASSLMQGNAQPQHF. The CDR3 coding sequence is TGTGCCAGCAGCTTAATGCAGGGGAACGCTCAGCCCCAGCATTTT. Full variable domain (outside the CDR3, taken from reference TRBV7-9 and TRBJ1-5): DTGVSQNPRHKITKRGQNVTFRCDPISEHNRLYWYRQTLGQGPEFLTYFQNEAQLEKSRLLSDRFSAERPKGSFSTLEIQRTEQGDSAMYLCASSLMQGNAQPQHFGDGTRLSIL.

The rearrangement links TRBV10-3 to TRBJ2-3; D is possibly TRBD1 (5 bases). The CDR3 contains 13 residues. The germline V gene encodes CDR1 ENHRY and CDR2 SYGVKD. V lost 7 bases, J lost 5 bases, and 13 bases lay in between. In DNA form, the CDR3 reads TGTGCCATCACCGACAGCGTCGGAGATACGCAGTATTTT. It is translated as CAITDSVGDTQYF.

CDR3 in amino acids: CATSDTVREDSVKLFF. DNA for the CDR3: TGTGCCACCAGTGATACGGTCAGGGAAGATTCGGTAAAACTGTTTTTT. The genes are TRBV24-1 and TRBJ1-4; D perhaps matches TRBD1 (5 bases). The length of the CDR3 is 16 residues. The ends were cut back, 3 bases at V and 10 bases at J, with 20 bases in the middle. The V gene's germline CDR1 is KGHDR and CDR2 SFDVKD.

The chain couples TRBV5-1 to TRBJ1-3; D gene uncertain. Germline CDR1 and CDR2: SGHRS and YFSETQ. The CDR3 runs 13 residues. With 4 bases removed from V and 3 bases from J, the gap between germline ends came to 8 bases. CDR3 DNA: TGCGCCAGCAGCCTTATGAATGGAAACACCATATATTTT. It specifies CASSLMNGNTIYF.

The chain has TRBV27 and TRBJ2-5, with D perhaps TRBD2 (5 bases). Germline V gives CDR1 MNHEY, CDR2 SMNVEV (reference sequence). CDR3 length: 15 amino acids. Trimming removed 0 bases at V and 7 bases at J, with 15 bases between. In DNA, the CDR3 is TGTGCCAGCAGTTTATCGCTAGCCCCTCTGGGGACCCAGTACTTC. Its translation is CASSLSLAPLGTQYF.

The V call is TRBV7-2, the J call TRBJ2-7; the D is unclear. The CDR3 consists of 13 residues. Germline lookup yields CDR1 SGHTA and CDR2 FQGNSA. The V end lost 1 base, the J end lost 5 bases, and 9 bases lay between the germline ends. The DNA for the CDR3 is TGTGCCAGCAGCTTAGTGAAGGTCGACGAGCAGTACTTC. Amino acid sequence: CASSLVKVDEQYF.

This clone occurred a few times. Other DNA sequences from this sample encode an identical CDR3 as well. The genes are TRBV5-1 and TRBJ1-1; weak D call: TRBD1 (6 bases). The germline V gene has CDR1 SGHRS and CDR2 YFSETQ. The length of the CDR3 is 13 residues. V lost 0 bases and J lost 5, with 8 bases in between. CDR3 loop: CASSLDRVTEAFF. CDR3 DNA sequence: TGCGCCAGCAGCTTGGACAGGGTGACTGAAGCTTTCTTT.

This clone was counted many times. At one end the junction does not follow the germline gene, possibly because of a read error. This chain connects TRBV2 to TRBJ2-1; D gene uncertain. The CDR3 runs to 11 residues. The germline CDR1 and CDR2 sequences are SNHLY and FYNNEI. The CDR3 loop is CASSDMGIPIF. CDR3 coding DNA: TGTGCCAGCAGTGATATGGGAATCCCAATCTTC.

The V gene is TRBV6-5, the J gene TRBJ2-1; D remains unclear. Germline V CDR1 and CDR2: MNHEY, SVGAGI. The CDR3 is 16 amino acids. V lost 1 base, J lost 0 bases, and 10 bases lay in between. Here the CDR3 reads CASSYWLSSSYNEQFF. Here the CDR3 DNA reads TGTGCCAGCAGTTACTGGCTGTCGAGCTCCTACAATGAGCAGTTCTTC.

The chain links TRBV2 to TRBJ2-7; TRBD2 aligns across 7 bases. V was pared by 5 bases and J by 2 bases, with 9 bases of the junction left unmatched. Per germline, CDR1 SNHLY and CDR2 FYNNEI. There are 15 residues in the CDR3. CDR3 protein: CASSWYGGGAYEQYF. For the CDR3, the DNA is TGTGCCAGCAGTTGGTATGGCGGGGGAGCCTACGAGCAGTACTTC.

V usage is TRBV15 and J usage is TRBJ2-3; D is unresolved. Germline CDR1 reads LNHNV; CDR2 reads YYDKDF (reference sequence). V gave up 8 bases and J gave up 2 bases, with 8 bases separating them. There are 12 residues in the CDR3. The CDR3 loop reads CATSWVTDTQYF. The CDR3 region has the DNA TGTGCCACCTCTTGGGTCACAGATACGCAGTATTTT.